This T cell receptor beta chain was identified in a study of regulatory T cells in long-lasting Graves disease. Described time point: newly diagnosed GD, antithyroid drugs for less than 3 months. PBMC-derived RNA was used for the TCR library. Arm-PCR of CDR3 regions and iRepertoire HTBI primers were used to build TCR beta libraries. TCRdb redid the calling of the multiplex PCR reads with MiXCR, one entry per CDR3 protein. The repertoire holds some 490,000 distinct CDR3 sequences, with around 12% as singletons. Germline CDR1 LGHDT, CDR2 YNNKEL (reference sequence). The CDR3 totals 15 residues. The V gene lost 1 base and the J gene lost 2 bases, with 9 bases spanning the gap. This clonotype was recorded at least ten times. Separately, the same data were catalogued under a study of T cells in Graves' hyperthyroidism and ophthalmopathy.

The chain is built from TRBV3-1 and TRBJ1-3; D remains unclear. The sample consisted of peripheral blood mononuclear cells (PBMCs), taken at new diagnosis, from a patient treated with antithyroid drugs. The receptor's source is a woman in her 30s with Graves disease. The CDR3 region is CASSQGSGTGNTIYF. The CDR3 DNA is TGTGCCAGCAGCCAAGGATCTGGAACTGGAAACACCATATATTTT.